This T cell receptor beta chain was recovered during a study of T cells in women clearing cervical HPV infection. Study-wide context: Only a few women had HLA typing results available.

The data were produced by immunoSEQ multiplex PCR, yet TCRdb's version contains in-frame clones alone and is incomplete. This specimen shows about 40,000 clones; the ten leading clones hold 4.5% to 6%. CDR1 and CDR2 from the germline V gene are LNHDA and SQIVND (reference sequence). The CDR3 consists of 14 residues. Comment on this clone: The CDR3 goes on 3 residues after the read ends, and that part is filled in from the germline J gene.

This chain links TRBV19 with TRBJ2-4; tentative D call: TRBD2 (5 bases). Sequencing was done on a sample of blood buffy coat. The clonotype was recovered from a woman aged 18-69 years with a cervical HPV16 infection that either progressed to CIN3+ or cleared (not recorded which). CDR3 DNA (partial): TGTGCCAGTAGTATAGATTCGGGGTACTATGGT. Its translation is CASSIDSGYYG. The whole CDR3 protein reads CASSIDSGYYGQYF. The whole variable domain, filled in from reference TRBV19 and TRBJ2-4, reads DGGITQSPKYLFRKEGQNVTLSCEQNLNHDAMYWYRQDPGQGLRLIYYSQIVNDFQKGDIAEGYSVSREKKESFPLTVTSAQKNPTAFYLCASSIDSGYYGQYFGAGTRLSVL.